Sequencing of this T cell receptor (beta chain) was carried out in a study of T cells in Graves' hyperthyroidism and ophthalmopathy. TCR beta CDR3 region amplification was performed from RNA transcripts. When the TCR CDR3 underwent first-round RT-PCR, the HTBI primer set was used. TCRdb itself ran the multiplex PCR reads through MiXCR, one entry per CDR3 protein. The table records 390,000 or so distinct CDR3 sequences, about 14% of them present only once. Study-level points and caveats: Model-based prediction identified ophthalmopathy a median around 6.5 months prior to its onset.

Used for diagnoses were clinical symptoms, serum thyroxine and TRAb, thyroid ultrasound and orbital computed tomography. Trimming left V 7 bases short and J 7 bases short, with 16 bases between. This CDR3 spans 13 amino acids. This clonotype has a count of ten or more. Its antigen is not identified. The receptor's source is a man between 18 and 29 years old with Graves' ophthalmopathy. The chain is built from TRBV12-3 or TRBV12-4 and TRBJ1-2; tentatively, D is TRBD1 (5 bases). The sample consisted of blood. The CDR3 region is CASTPGLMAGYTF. The CDR3 nucleotides read TGTGCCAGCACTCCGGGACTAATGGCTGGCTACACCTTC.